This TCR beta chain was identified during a study of T cell repertoires in cytomegalovirus infection. Study findings and constraints: Dominant in the ex vivo response were TCR beta clonotypes restricted by HLA-C and specific for CMV.

Comments on this clonotype: As yet, its antigen is unknown.

TCRdb passed the reads through MiXCR, listing each CDR3 protein once. The repertoire holds 290,000 or so distinct CDR3 sequences, with about 8.8% as singletons. With 4 bases clipped from V and 7 bases from J, the junction kept 10 bases outside the gene matches. The CDR3 runs to 16 residues. The germline gives CDR1 MDHEN, CDR2 SYDVKM. The sequenced sample consisted of PBMCs. The source of this sequence is a human donor in good health (CMV status not recorded). Some clones in this sample may be carry-over from other donors' samples. This chain connects TRBV28 to TRBJ1-5; 10 nucleotides match TRBD1. In DNA form, the CDR3 reads TGTGCCAGCAGTTCTCGGACAGGGGGATGGAGCCAGCCCCAGCATTTT. Encoded protein: CASSSRTGGWSQPQHF. Combining the CDR3 with reference TRBV28 and TRBJ1-5 gives the whole variable domain DVKVTQSSRYLVKRTGEKVFLECVQDMDHENMFWYRQDPGLGLRLIYFSYDVKMKEKGDIPEGYSVSREKKERFSLILESASTNQTSMYLCASSSRTGGWSQPQHFGDGTRLSIL.